This T cell receptor (beta chain) was obtained from a study of patients and donors after allogeneic stem cell transplantation. CDR3 length equals 14 residues. The germline V and J ends were trimmed by 5 bases and 0 bases, with 8 bases remaining between them. Germline V gene lookup returns CDR1 MDHEN and CDR2 SYDVKM. TCRdb recomputed calls from the RT-PCR reads with MiXCR, one row per CDR3 protein. The repertoire has approximately 200,000 distinct CDR3 sequences, approximately 41% of them found once; the top ten carry approximately 30%. This clonotype was picked up a small number of times. This chain links TRBV28 with TRBJ1-3; D gene uncertain. This sequence originates from a human donor who was either an allogeneic HSCT recipient or a stem cell or donor lymphocyte infusion donor (not recorded which). It is not recorded whose cells these are; they may come from a transplant donor. Sequencing was carried out using blood, either unsorted or a sorted T cell fraction (not recorded which). The CDR3 protein is CASSTATSGNTIYF. The CDR3 coding sequence is TGTGCCAGCAGTACAGCGACCTCTGGAAACACCATATATTTT.